This T cell receptor beta chain was identified during a study of shared clonotypes between healthy human individuals. Study-wide background: Aged 18 to 49, the donors were a couple of women and a few men.

TCRdb's table, derived via immunoSEQ multiplex PCR, lists solely in-frame clones and lacks some. Seen here are over 700,000 clones, around 70% observed once, and the top ten hold 1.8%. Germline CDR1 is SGHVS and CDR2 is FQNEAQ. The CDR3 is 16 amino acids. Comment on this clone: One junction end disagrees with the germline gene, perhaps due to a read error.

This chain uses TRBV7-8 with TRBJ2-1; 11 nucleotides agree with TRBD2. The TCR was taken from a woman aged 25 to 45 in good health. The material sequenced was memory CD4+ T cells sorted from blood. Subset meaning: CD45RA-negative fraction. The CDR3 protein is CASSVAGGPSLGEQFF. The CDR3 nucleotides read TGTGCCAGCAGCGTAGCGGGAGGGCCGTCCCTGGGTGAGCAGTTCTTC.